This is a list of T cell receptor beta chains from one sample in a study of cytomegalovirus exposure and HLA in healthy donors. TCRdb's copy holds only in-frame clones and misses some; the assay was immunoSEQ multiplex PCR. This sample has about 180,000 clones, with roughly 85% found just once. Specimen: PBMCs. These receptors all stem from a woman in her 40s in good health and CMV-seronegative. Each CDR3 is given with its conserved first and last residue. A D gene is named only where the DNA matches it firmly. Expanded clones get a size class; other rows say once, few or many, or leave the size out.

J	size	D	V	DNA	CDR3
TRBJ2-3	few	.	TRBV2	TGTGCCAGCAGTGATACAAGCACAGATACGCAGTATTTT	CASSDTSTDTQYF
TRBJ1-4	.	.	TRBV28	TGTGCCAGCCAGGAATTAGGGGGGGCTAATGAAAAACTGTTTTTT	CASQELGGANEKLFF
TRBJ2-1	.	TRBD1	TRBV5-5	TGTGCCAGCAGCCAGGACAGGGCTCTCTACAATGAGCAGTTCTTC	CASSQDRALYNEQFF
TRBJ1-5	.	.	TRBV27	TGTGCCAGCAGTTTACGGGGGGGGATGACCCAGCATTTT	CASSLRGGMTQHF
TRBJ2-3	.	.	TRBV10-3	TGTGCCATCAGTGAGTTAAGGGGAAGGACGACAGATACGCAGTATTTT	CAISELRGRTTDTQYF
TRBJ2-7	.	.	TRBV1	TGCACCAGCAGCCAAGATCTGAGAGAGAGCTCCTACGAGCAGTACTTC	CTSSQDLRESSYEQYF
TRBJ1-2	.	.	TRBV6-5	TGTGCCAGCATAGGAGCTAACTATGGCTACACCTTC	CASIGANYGYTF
TRBJ2-5	.	TRBD2	TRBV15	TGTGCCACCACAGAGTCTAGCGGCCAGGGGACCCAGTACTTC	CATTESSGQGTQYF
TRBJ1-5	once	.	TRBV27	TGTGCCTCCAAAGAGGGGGTAAATCAGCCCCAGCATTTT	CASKEGVNQPQHF
TRBJ1-5	.	.	TRBV5-6	TGTGCCAGCAGCGGGGGCCCCTCCAATCAGCCCCAGCATTTT	CASSGGPSNQPQHF
TRBJ2-4	.	TRBD1	TRBV5-5	TGTGCCAGCAGCTTGACAGGGGGAATCGGTAATCTAGCCAAAAACATTCAGTACTTC	CASSLTGGIGNLAKNIQYF
TRBJ2-5	.	.	TRBV6-5	TGTGCCAGCAGTTGGACGGGGGAGACCCAGTACTTC	CASSWTGETQYF
TRBJ2-3	.	.	TRBV27	TGTGCCAGCAGTGCCACTAGCTTAGATACGCAGTATTTT	CASSATSLDTQYF
TRBJ1-1	.	.	TRBV5-6	TGTGCCAGCAGCCTGGACAGATTGGAAGCTTTCTTT	CASSLDRLEAFF
TRBJ1-5	.	.	TRBV7-9	TGTGCCAGCAGCTTAATGGAGGGGAGCAATCAGCCCCAGCATTTT	CASSLMEGSNQPQHF
TRBJ1-2	.	.	TRBV19	TGTGCCAGTAGTTCCAAGACAGCTCACTATGGCTACACCTTC	CASSSKTAHYGYTF
TRBJ2-7	few	TRBD1	TRBV10-2	TGCGCCAGCAGTGAAAGGGGGCACGAGCAGTACTTC	CASSERGHEQYF
TRBJ1-2	.	.	TRBV5-4	TGTGCCAGCAGCTCCGGGGGGGTAGGCTATGGCTACACCTTC	CASSSGGVGYGYTF
TRBJ2-1	.	.	TRBV19	TGTGCCAGTAGTATAGTGCGGGACAGCGAGCAGTTCTTC	CASSIVRDSEQFF
TRBJ1-6	once	.	TRBV4-1	TGCGCCAGCAGCCACCCGGGGGAAGGGTGGACCCTCCACTTT	CASSHPGEGWTLHF
TRBJ2-7	.	TRBD2	TRBV11-3	TGTGCCAGCAGCTTAGATGGCTCTAGCGGGGTGTGGGAGCAGTACTTC	CASSLDGSSGVWEQYF
TRBJ1-2	.	.	TRBV6-1	TGTGCCAGCAGTGAGGCAGGGGAGGGCTATGGCTACACCTTC	CASSEAGEGYGYTF
TRBJ1-5	.	.	TRBV12-1	TGTGCCAGCAGCCCCGAGATAGAAGCTCAGCCCCAGCATTTT	CASSPEIEAQPQHF
TRBJ2-7	.	TRBD1	TRBV5-6	TGTGCCAGCAGCTGGACAGGGTCTCCCGCCGAGCAGTACTTC	CASSWTGSPAEQYF
TRBJ2-5	.	TRBD2	TRBV7-2	TGTGCCAGCAGCGCCCAAGGAGCGGGGGGGGGAGAGACCCAGTACTTC	CASSAQGAGGGETQYF
TRBJ2-7	few	TRBD1	TRBV6-1	TGTGCCAGCAGTGCTACGACAGGGGCCTACGAGCAGTACTTC	CASSATTGAYEQYF
TRBJ2-7	few	TRBD1	TRBV6-6	TGTGCCAGCAGAGAACCGGGACAGGGGACTTACGAGCAGTACTTC	CASREPGQGTYEQYF
TRBJ2-7	.	TRBD1	TRBV30	TGTGCCTGGAGTGTAGGGATGAACCCTCCGGGACAGGGCTCCTACGAGCAGTACTTC	CAWSVGMNPPGQGSYEQYF
TRBJ2-2	.	.	TRBV25-1	TGTGCCAGCAGTGAAGTAACGCCCCGAGGCACCGGGGAGCTGTTTTTT	CASSEVTPRGTGELFF
TRBJ2-5	.	.	TRBV7-7	TGTGCTAGCAGCTTAGCGGGCGGACAGGGCCAAGAGACCCAGTACTTC	CASSLAGGQGQETQYF
TRBJ2-6	.	.	TRBV30	TGTGCCTGGAGTGTAATCGGACACTCTGGGGCCAACGTCCTGACTTTC	CAWSVIGHSGANVLTF
TRBJ1-1	few	TRBD1	TRBV5-1	TGCGCCAGCAGCGCGGGGACAGGGTCGCCGGGAGCTTTCTTT	CASSAGTGSPGAFF
TRBJ2-6	.	TRBD1	TRBV5-6	TGTGCCAGCAGCCCTGGGACAGCGTTCTCTGGGGCCAACGTCCTGACTTTC	CASSPGTAFSGANVLTF
TRBJ1-1	.	.	TRBV2	TGTGCCAGCAATCTCGACATGAACACTGAAGCTTTCTTT	CASNLDMNTEAFF
TRBJ1-2	.	.	TRBV9	TGTGCCAGCAGCGTAGCTCAGGGATCCTATGGCTACACCTTC	CASSVAQGSYGYTF
TRBJ1-2	.	.	TRBV28	TGTGCCAGCAGACCCGCTCCCGGGAACTATGGCTACACCTTC	CASRPAPGNYGYTF
TRBJ1-1	.	.	TRBV7-9	TGTGCCAGCAGCCCTCACTATAACACTGAAGCTTTCTTT	CASSPHYNTEAFF
TRBJ2-2	.	TRBD1	TRBV13	TGTGCCAGCAGCTTAGTCCCCAGTCAGGGGGAAGTCGGGGAGCTGTTTTTT	CASSLVPSQGEVGELFF
TRBJ2-1	.	.	TRBV5-6	TGTGCCAGCAGCTTTCAGGGACAAAGCAATGAGCAGTTCTTC	CASSFQGQSNEQFF
TRBJ1-1	.	TRBD1	TRBV7-9	TGTTCCAGCAGCCCGACAGGGGTTAACACTGAAGCTTTCTTT	CSSSPTGVNTEAFF
TRBJ2-3	.	TRBD2	TRBV27	TGTGCCAGCAGTAGGGCGGGGGGCCTTAATACGCAGTATTTT	CASSRAGGLNTQYF
TRBJ2-2	.	TRBD1	TRBV11-3	TGTGCCAGCAGAGGGACAGGGACCAACACCGGGGAGCTGTTTTTT	CASRGTGTNTGELFF
TRBJ2-3	.	TRBD2	TRBV9	TGTGCCAGCAGCGTACAGACTAGCGGACCCACAGATACGCAGTATTTT	CASSVQTSGPTDTQYF
TRBJ2-5	.	.	TRBV9	TGTGCCAGCAGCGTTGGACTATCCCAGGAGACCCAGTACTTC	CASSVGLSQETQYF
TRBJ2-5	few	TRBD2	TRBV27	TGTGCCAGCAGACCCCCCGGGCCCTATGGGGCGGGAGAAACCCAAGAGACCCAGTACTTC	CASRPPGPYGAGETQETQYF
TRBJ2-7	.	.	TRBV7-9	TGTGCCAGCAGCTTATCACACTCCCTCGGTTGGGGGCCTTCCTACGAACAGTACTTC	CASSLSHSLGWGPSYEQYF
TRBJ1-2	.	TRBD1	TRBV6-5	TGTGCCAGCAGCCTGGACAGGTTCTATGGCTACACCTTC	CASSLDRFYGYTF
TRBJ1-3	.	.	TRBV30	TGTGCCTGGAGTCCAGGGGTAAACACCATATATTTT	CAWSPGVNTIYF